This TCR beta chain was profiled in a study of beta chain features in type 1 diabetes. Study-wide results and caveats: For Type 1 diabetes patients, all four CD4+ subsets carried TCRB CDR3s that were moderately but significantly shorter.

Expressed TCRB transcripts were sequenced, since all the RNA that had been isolated was reverse transcribed. The protocol was immunoSEQ multiplex PCR, while the TCRdb copy is restricted to in-frame clones and leaves out a portion. The data hold some 350,000 clones, with about 14% observed a single time. This clone was seen only a few times. Its antigen is as yet unknown. The CDR3 extends over 15 amino acids. Trimming removed 0 bases from V and 8 bases from J, with 13 bases in between. Germline assignment: CDR1 SGHAT and CDR2 FQNNGV. V is TRBV11-2 and J is TRBJ1-4, with unresolved D. The sequenced sample was naive CD4+ T cells from blood. The sequence was collected from a woman aged 18-29 years with type 1 diabetes. Here the CDR3 reads CASSLEGSMLEKLFF. The CDR3 nucleotides are TGTGCCAGCAGCTTAGAGGGCAGCATGCTCGAAAAACTGTTTTTT.